The 30 T cell receptor beta chains listed next were all sequenced from one sample in a study of cytomegalovirus exposure and HLA in healthy donors. The PCR ran on 60 Vbeta and 13 Jbeta primers. Produced via immunoSEQ multiplex PCR; TCRdb's table is partial and in-frame only. The sample yields about 120,000 clones, approximately 75% seen once. The sequenced sample consisted of PBMCs. The receptors originated from a man aged 45 to 65 in good health and CMV-seropositive.

The rearrangement links TRBV7-9 to TRBJ1-1; 7 bases match TRBD1. The J segment lost 0 bases and the V segment lost 0 bases, leaving 1 base of the junction unmatched. The CDR3 spans 15 residues. CDR1 SEHNR and CDR2 FQNEAQ come from the germline V gene (reference sequence). The CDR3 bases are TGTGCCAGCAGCTTAGCCGGGACAGTGAACACTGAAGCTTTCTTT. Protein sequence: CASSLAGTVNTEAFF.

This CDR3 reads CASSLARGTSGSGSYNEQFF. In nucleotides, the CDR3 is TGCGCCAGCAGCTTGGCCAGGGGGACTAGCGGGAGTGGGTCCTACAATGAGCAGTTCTTC. The J gene is TRBJ2-1, the V gene TRBV5-1; 14 positions match TRBD2. V lost 0 bases to trimming and J lost 1 base; unmatched junction nucleotides: 9. Germline loops: CDR1 SGHRS, CDR2 YFSETQ. The CDR3 extends over 20 amino acids.

The rearrangement joins TRBV4-2 to TRBJ2-5; tentatively, D is TRBD2 (5 bases). V was trimmed by 1 base and J by 3 bases, leaving 21 bases between them. Germline-derived CDR1 and CDR2 are LGHNA and YNFKEQ. This CDR3 has 18 residues. The CDR3 sequence is CASSQVGSFQRMEETQYF. CDR3 sequence (DNA): TGTGCCAGCAGCCAAGTGGGGTCGTTCCAGCGGATGGAAGAGACCCAGTACTTC.

J is TRBJ2-5 and V is TRBV5-1, with D perhaps TRBD1 (5 bases). V was clipped by 1 base and J by 2 bases, with 9 bases between them. The germline gives CDR1 SGHRS, CDR2 YFSETQ. The CDR3 extends over 14 amino acids. The CDR3 region is CASSLQGVQETQYF. The DNA for the CDR3 is TGCGCCAGCAGCTTGCAGGGTGTACAAGAGACCCAGTACTTC.

The V gene is TRBV27, the J gene TRBJ1-1; D gene ambiguous. Trimming removed 6 bases at V and 0 bases at J, with 14 bases between. Germline V gives CDR1 MNHEY, CDR2 SMNVEV (reference sequence). The CDR3 extends over 15 amino acids. CDR3 coding DNA: TGTGCCAGCAGCAGCAACCCTCGGGTGAACACTGAAGCTTTCTTT. It specifies CASSSNPRVNTEAFF.

The gene calls are TRBV7-9 and TRBJ1-4, with TRBD1 matching 7 bases. The CDR3 runs 14 residues. Losses at the gene ends were 3 bases for V and 8 bases for J; bases not matched to a gene: 6. The V gene's germline CDR1 is SEHNR and CDR2 FQNEAQ (reference sequence). DNA for the CDR3: TGTGCCAGCAGCTTGCGACAGGGCGGCGAAAAACTGTTTTTT. This encodes CASSLRQGGEKLFF.

V gene TRBV19 combines with J gene TRBJ2-7, with D possibly being TRBD2 (5 bases). The germline gives CDR1 LNHDA, CDR2 SQIVND (reference sequence). This CDR3 is built from 15 residues. V lost 6 bases to trimming and J lost 0 bases, with 15 bases between them. The CDR3 DNA reads TGTGCCAGTAGCTACACCCGGGGTGGCTCCTACGAGCAGTACTTC. Translated, it gives CASSYTRGGSYEQYF.

With respect to this clone: The germline gene is not matched at one end of the junction; a read error may be the cause. This sample also contains other DNA sequences that code for the same CDR3. CDR3 protein: CATSREKGGAGRLYSPLHF. CDR3 in DNA: TGTGCCACCAGCAGAGAAAAAGGAGGTGCAGGACGTCTGTATTCCCCCCTCCACTTT. The chain has TRBV15 and TRBJ1-6; the D is unclear. Looked up from germline, CDR1 is LNHNV and CDR2 is YYDKDF (reference sequence). The CDR3 spans 19 residues. Filled out from reference TRBV15 and TRBJ1-6, the complete variable domain reads DAMVIQNPRYQVTQFGKPVTLSCSQTLNHNVMYWYQQKSSQAPKLLFHYYDKDFNNEADTPDNFQSRRPNTSFCFLDIRSPGLGDTAMYLCATSREKGGAGRLYSPLHFGNGTRLTVT.

The CDR3 DNA reads TGTGCCAGCAGTAAGGGACAGGGAGGAAGTGGCTACACCTTC. This gives the protein CASSKGQGGSGYTF. The V gene is TRBV6-6, the J gene TRBJ1-2, with 9 nucleotides matching TRBD1. Trimming removed 5 bases from V and 7 bases from J; junction bases left unmatched: 8. The CDR3 contains 14 residues. Germline loops: CDR1 MNHNY, CDR2 SVGAGI (reference sequence).

The chain combines TRBV5-1 with TRBJ1-1; weak D call: TRBD1 (5 bases). V dropped 4 bases and J dropped 2 bases, with 12 bases sitting between them. CDR1 and CDR2 from the germline V gene are SGHRS and YFSETQ. The CDR3 extends over 14 amino acids. The DNA for the CDR3 is TGCGCCAGCAGCCCGATGTGGACAAACACTGAAGCTTTCTTT. This translates into CASSPMWTNTEAFF.

J is TRBJ2-2 and V is TRBV27; D call uncertain. The CDR3 is made up of 13 amino acids. Trimming pared 5 bases from V and 2 bases from J, leaving 6 bases between. Germline-derived CDR1 and CDR2 are MNHEY and SMNVEV (reference sequence). The chain's CDR3 is CASSPYNTGELFF. CDR3 coding DNA: TGTGCCAGCAGTCCCTATAACACCGGGGAGCTGTTTTTT.

This rearrangement joins TRBV29-1 to TRBJ2-1, with D maybe TRBD2 (5 bases). CDR1 is SQVTM, CDR2 ANQGSEA, per germline. Trimming cost V 1 base and J 12 bases, with 7 bases left between them. The CDR3 consists of 10 residues. CDR3 in DNA: TGCAGCGTTGAAGGAGGGCGGCAGTTCTTC. Amino acids: CSVEGGRQFF.

The genes are TRBV7-9 and TRBJ2-5; D unclear. Germline CDR1 is SEHNR and CDR2 is FQNEAQ (reference sequence). The CDR3 sequence is 14 residues long. Trimming stripped 5 bases from V and 2 bases from J, with 12 bases between. CDR3 region: CASSRDNQQETQYF. The CDR3 DNA follows: TGTGCCAGCAGCCGTGACAATCAGCAAGAGACCCAGTACTTC.

This chain connects TRBV11-3 to TRBJ2-1; 9 bases agree with TRBD1. The germline V gene has CDR1 SGHNT and CDR2 YENEEA. Trimming removed 0 bases from V and 4 bases from J; junction bases left unmatched: 4. This CDR3 is 16 amino acids long. The CDR3 bases are TGTGCCAGCAGCTTAGATGGACAGGGGAAATACAATGAGCAGTTCTTC. Amino acids: CASSLDGQGKYNEQFF.

CDR3 amino acids: CASRSRGQGIDQPQHF. The CDR3 coding sequence is TGTGCAAGTCGCTCTCGGGGACAGGGGATTGATCAGCCCCAGCATTTT. The chain combines TRBV12-2 with TRBJ1-5; the table names TRBD1, a call not compared with the DNA. TRBV12-2 counts as a pseudogene. The length of the CDR3 is 16 residues.

The CDR3 reads CASSRTSGGYNEQFF. In DNA, the CDR3 is TGTGCCAGCAGCCGGACTAGCGGGGGGTACAATGAGCAGTTCTTC. The rearrangement joins TRBV7-2 to TRBJ2-1, with 14 bases fitting TRBD2. Germline CDR1 and CDR2: SGHTA and FQGNSA. CDR3 length: 15 residues. Trimming cost V 5 bases and J 4 bases; bases outside gene matches: 1.

The V call is TRBV5-1, the J call TRBJ1-1; D perhaps matches TRBD1 (6 bases). Germline V gene data show CDR1 as SGHRS and CDR2 as YFSETQ. This CDR3 region has 15 residues. The V end lost 5 bases, the J end lost 0 bases, and 14 bases lay between the germline ends. CDR3 protein: CASSRGGAMNTEAFF. The DNA of the CDR3 is TGCGCCAGCAGTCGGGGGGGGGCAATGAACACTGAAGCTTTCTTT. The full variable domain, rest sourced from reference TRBV5-1 and TRBJ1-1, is KAGVTQTPRYLIKTRGQQVTLSCSPISGHRSVSWYQQTPGQGLQFLFEYFSETQRNKGNFPGRFSGRQFSNSRSEMNVSTLELGDSALYLCASSRGGAMNTEAFFGQGTRLTVV.

The chain couples TRBV12-5 to TRBJ2-1; D uncertain. V was cut by 1 base and J by 7 bases, with 5 bases left in between. The CDR3 has 12 amino acids. CDR1 LGHNT and CDR2 FRNRAP come from the germline V gene. The CDR3 sequence: CASGLGQNEQFF. Here the CDR3 DNA reads TGTGCTAGTGGTTTGGGACAAAATGAGCAGTTCTTC.

The V gene is TRBV7-2, the J gene TRBJ2-7; 9 bases map to TRBD2. The CDR3 loop spans 14 amino acids. Germline lookup yields CDR1 SGHTA and CDR2 FQGNSA. The ends lost 3 bases at V and 2 bases at J; junction bases unmatched: 2. CDR3 sequence: CASSFSGGPYEQYF. For the CDR3, the DNA is TGTGCCAGCAGCTTTAGCGGGGGCCCCTACGAGCAGTACTTC.

The genes are TRBV27 and TRBJ2-7; the match to TRBD1 covers 7 bases. Looked up from germline, CDR1 is MNHEY and CDR2 is SMNVEV (reference sequence). Trimming took 1 base from V and 5 from J; bases not matched to a gene: 8. The CDR3 runs to 15 residues. CDR3 nucleotide sequence: TGTGCCAGCAGTTTATATTTGCAGGGGGTGAACGAGCAGTACTTC. Protein: CASSLYLQGVNEQYF.

The chain has TRBV19 and TRBJ1-1; tentatively, D is TRBD1 (5 bases). Germline lookup yields CDR1 LNHDA and CDR2 SQIVND (reference sequence). Trimming shortened V by 8 bases and J by 4 bases, and 23 bases separated the two germline ends. The CDR3 is 16 amino acids. CDR3 sequence reads: CASARGKGLFGTEAFF. In DNA, the CDR3 is TGTGCCAGTGCCCGCGGCAAGGGGCTTTTTGGCACTGAAGCTTTCTTT. The full variable domain, in which reference TRBV19 and TRBJ1-1 provide the parts outside the CDR3, is DGGITQSPKYLFRKEGQNVTLSCEQNLNHDAMYWYRQDPGQGLRLIYYSQIVNDFQKGDIAEGYSVSREKKESFPLTVTSAQKNPTAFYLCASARGKGLFGTEAFFGQGTRLTVV.

The chain combines TRBV30 with TRBJ1-3; D not resolved. The CDR3 is 14 residues long. Germline CDR1 GTSNPN, CDR2 SVGIG (reference sequence). Trimming left V 1 base short and J 1 base short, with 8 bases between. The CDR3 spells CAWSAGSSGNTIYF. The DNA of the CDR3 is TGTGCCTGGAGTGCAGGTTCTTCTGGAAACACCATATATTTT.

Written as DNA, the CDR3 is TGTGCCAGCAGTGAAGAGAAGGGGGCTCGCCACGAGCAGTACTTC. It translates to CASSEEKGARHEQYF. The chain is built from TRBV6-1 and TRBJ2-7, with 7 bases that match TRBD1. V dropped 1 base and J dropped 5; count of bases not matched to a gene: 8. The CDR3 extends over 15 amino acids. The germline CDR1 and CDR2 sequences are MNHNS and SASEGT.

This clone came up a few times. The V call is TRBV27, the J call TRBJ1-2; 12 nucleotides match TRBD1. This CDR3 is built from 17 residues. CDR1 and CDR2 from the germline V gene are MNHEY and SMNVEV (reference sequence). The junction had 14 bases not matched to a gene; V was cut back by 6 bases and J by 6 bases. CDR3 DNA: TGTGCCAGCAGACGACGAGGGACAGGGGGCGCGTTTAATGGCTACACCTTC. Its protein product is CASRRRGTGGAFNGYTF.

The rearrangement links TRBV10-3 to TRBJ2-3; 8 nucleotides line up with TRBD2. Germline V gene data show CDR1 as ENHRY and CDR2 as SYGVKD. This CDR3 has 15 amino acids. Trimming removed 4 bases from V and 0 bases from J; junction bases left unmatched: 3. The CDR3 loop is CAISASGSSTDTQYF. The CDR3 DNA reads TGTGCCATCAGTGCTAGCGGGTCAAGCACAGATACGCAGTATTTT.

Comment on this clone: The junction departs from the called germline gene at one end, perhaps through a read error. As DNA, the CDR3 is TGTGCCTGGAGTCCTCGGATCCAGGACAGGGAAGTCTTC. This sequence encodes CAWSPRIQDREVF. This chain connects TRBV30 to TRBJ2-1; 8 nucleotides line up with TRBD1. The CDR3 extends over 13 amino acids. Germline V CDR1 and CDR2: GTSNPN, SVGIG (reference sequence).

This clone was detected once. The chain links TRBV6-5 to TRBJ2-3, with 8 bases fitting TRBD2. Per the germline V gene, CDR1 is MNHEY and CDR2 is SVGAGI. CDR3 length: 15 amino acids. The junction had 5 bases not matched to a gene; V was cut back by 2 bases and J by 4 bases. CDR3: CASSYTSGPADTQYF. The CDR3 bases are TGTGCCAGCAGTTACACTAGCGGACCGGCAGATACGCAGTATTTT.

The rearrangement links TRBV27 to TRBJ1-2; perhaps TRBD1 as D (6 bases). With 6 bases removed from V and 0 bases from J, the gap between germline ends came to 17 bases. Germline assignment: CDR1 MNHEY and CDR2 SMNVEV (reference sequence). The CDR3 has 16 residues. DNA for the CDR3: TGTGCCAGCAGCCTCACCTCGACAGGAGCTAACTATGGCTACACCTTC. This encodes CASSLTSTGANYGYTF.

The CDR3 nucleotides read TGTGCCAGCAGCCCGGGGGGACAGGGAAAAAATCAGCCCCAGCATTTT. It is translated as CASSPGGQGKNQPQHF. The J gene is TRBJ1-5, the V gene TRBV5-6, with TRBD1 matching 9 bases. V was clipped by 4 bases and J by 4 bases; unmatched bases: 9. Germline CDR1 is SGHDT and CDR2 is YYEEEE. The CDR3 has 16 amino acids.

The chain is built from TRBV2 and TRBJ1-1, with 9 bases matching TRBD1. The CDR3 has 16 amino acids. The germline gives CDR1 SNHLY, CDR2 FYNNEI. V trimming: 3 bases; J trimming: 8 bases; junction bases outside the gene matches: 13. The CDR3 here is CASSEKNRGLTGEAFF. The CDR3 DNA sequence: TGTGCCAGCAGTGAGAAGAACAGGGGGCTAACGGGCGAAGCTTTCTTT.